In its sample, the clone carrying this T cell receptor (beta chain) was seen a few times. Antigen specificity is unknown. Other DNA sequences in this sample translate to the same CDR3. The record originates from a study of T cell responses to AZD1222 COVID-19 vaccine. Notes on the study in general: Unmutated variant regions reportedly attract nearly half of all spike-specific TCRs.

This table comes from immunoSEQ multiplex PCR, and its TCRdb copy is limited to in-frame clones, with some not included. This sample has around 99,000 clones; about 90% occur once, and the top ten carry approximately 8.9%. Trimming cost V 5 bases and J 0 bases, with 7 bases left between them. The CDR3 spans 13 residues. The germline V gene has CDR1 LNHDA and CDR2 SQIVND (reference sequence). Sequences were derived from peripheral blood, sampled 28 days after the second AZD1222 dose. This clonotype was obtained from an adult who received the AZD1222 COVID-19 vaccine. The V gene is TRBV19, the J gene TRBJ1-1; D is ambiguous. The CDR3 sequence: CASSVRLNTEAFF. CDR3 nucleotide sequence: TGTGCCAGTAGTGTCAGGCTGAACACTGAAGCTTTCTTT.